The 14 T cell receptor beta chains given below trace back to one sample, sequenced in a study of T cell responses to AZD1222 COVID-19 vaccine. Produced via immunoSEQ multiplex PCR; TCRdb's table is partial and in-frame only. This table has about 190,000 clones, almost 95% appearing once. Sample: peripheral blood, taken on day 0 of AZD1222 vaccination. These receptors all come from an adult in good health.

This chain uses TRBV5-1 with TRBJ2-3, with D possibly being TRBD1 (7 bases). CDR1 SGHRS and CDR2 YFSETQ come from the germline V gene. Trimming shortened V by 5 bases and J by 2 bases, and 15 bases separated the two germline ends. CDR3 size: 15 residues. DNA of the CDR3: TGCGCCAGCAGTTCGGACAGGAGGGCCACAGATACGCAGTATTTT. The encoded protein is CASSSDRRATDTQYF.

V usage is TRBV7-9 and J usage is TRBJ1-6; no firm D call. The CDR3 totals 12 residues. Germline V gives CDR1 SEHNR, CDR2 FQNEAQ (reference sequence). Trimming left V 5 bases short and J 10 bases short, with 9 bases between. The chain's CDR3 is CASSDKGSPLHF. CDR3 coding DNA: TGTGCCAGCAGCGATAAAGGGTCACCCCTCCACTTT.

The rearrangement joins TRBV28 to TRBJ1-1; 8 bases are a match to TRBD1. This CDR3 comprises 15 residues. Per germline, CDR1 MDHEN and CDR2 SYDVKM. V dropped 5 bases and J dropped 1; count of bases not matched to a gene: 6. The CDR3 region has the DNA TGTGCCAGCAGTCCAGGGACAGGAACGAACACTGAAGCTTTCTTT. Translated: CASSPGTGTNTEAFF.

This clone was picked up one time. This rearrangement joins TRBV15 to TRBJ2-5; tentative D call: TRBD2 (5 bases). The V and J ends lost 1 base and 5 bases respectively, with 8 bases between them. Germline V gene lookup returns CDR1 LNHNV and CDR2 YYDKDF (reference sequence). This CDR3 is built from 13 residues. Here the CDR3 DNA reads TGTGCCACCAGCAGAGGGGAGAGGGAGACCCAGTACTTC. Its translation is CATSRGERETQYF.

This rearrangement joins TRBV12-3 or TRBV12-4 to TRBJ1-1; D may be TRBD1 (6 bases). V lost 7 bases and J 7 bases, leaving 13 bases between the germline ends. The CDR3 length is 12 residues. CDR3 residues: CASTIIGGEAFF. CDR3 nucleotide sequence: TGTGCCAGCACCATAATAGGGGGTGAAGCTTTCTTT.

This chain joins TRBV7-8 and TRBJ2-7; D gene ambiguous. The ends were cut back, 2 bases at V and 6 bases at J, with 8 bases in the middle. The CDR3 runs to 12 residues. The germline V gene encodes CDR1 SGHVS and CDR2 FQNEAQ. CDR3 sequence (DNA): TGTGCCAGCAGCTTATGGAATGCCGAGCAGTACTTC. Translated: CASSLWNAEQYF.

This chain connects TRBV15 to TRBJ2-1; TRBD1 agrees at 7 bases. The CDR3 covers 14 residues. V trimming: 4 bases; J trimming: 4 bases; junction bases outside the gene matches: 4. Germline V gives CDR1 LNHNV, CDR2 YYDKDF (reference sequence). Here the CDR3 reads CATSKGQEYNEQFF. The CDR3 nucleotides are TGTGCCACCAGCAAAGGACAGGAATACAATGAGCAGTTCTTC. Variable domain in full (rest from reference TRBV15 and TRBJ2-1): DAMVIQNPRYQVTQFGKPVTLSCSQTLNHNVMYWYQQKSSQAPKLLFHYYDKDFNNEADTPDNFQSRRPNTSFCFLDIRSPGLGDTAMYLCATSKGQEYNEQFFGPGTRLTVL.

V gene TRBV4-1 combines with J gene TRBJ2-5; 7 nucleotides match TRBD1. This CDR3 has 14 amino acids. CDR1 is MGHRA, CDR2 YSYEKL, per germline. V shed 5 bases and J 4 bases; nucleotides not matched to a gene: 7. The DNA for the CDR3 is TGCGCCAGCAGCTCCACAGGGGATGGAGAGACCCAGTACTTC. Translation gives CASSSTGDGETQYF.

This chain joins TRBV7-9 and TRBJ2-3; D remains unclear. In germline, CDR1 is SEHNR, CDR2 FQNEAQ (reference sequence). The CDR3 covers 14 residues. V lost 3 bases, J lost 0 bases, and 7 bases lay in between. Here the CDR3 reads CASSFGVSTDTQYF. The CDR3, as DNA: TGTGCCAGCAGCTTTGGGGTTAGCACAGATACGCAGTATTTT.

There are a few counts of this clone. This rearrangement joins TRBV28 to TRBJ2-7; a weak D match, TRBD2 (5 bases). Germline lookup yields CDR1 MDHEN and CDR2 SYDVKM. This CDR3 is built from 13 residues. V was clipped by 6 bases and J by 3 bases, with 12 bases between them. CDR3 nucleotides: TGTGCCAGCAGCCTCGGAGGACTCTACGAGCAGTACTTC. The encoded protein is CASSLGGLYEQYF.

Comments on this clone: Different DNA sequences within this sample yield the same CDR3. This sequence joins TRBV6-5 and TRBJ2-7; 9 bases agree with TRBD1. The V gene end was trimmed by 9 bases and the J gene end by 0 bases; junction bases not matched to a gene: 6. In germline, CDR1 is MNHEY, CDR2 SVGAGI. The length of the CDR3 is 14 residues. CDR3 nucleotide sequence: TGTGCCAGTAGCCGGGACAGGGTCTCCTACGAGCAGTACTTC. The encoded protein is CASSRDRVSYEQYF.

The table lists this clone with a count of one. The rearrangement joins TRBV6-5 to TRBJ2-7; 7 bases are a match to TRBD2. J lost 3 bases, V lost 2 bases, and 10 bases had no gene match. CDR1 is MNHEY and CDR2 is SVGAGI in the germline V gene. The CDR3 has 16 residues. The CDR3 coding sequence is TGTGCCAGCAGTTACACGGGGAGCCAGCGGGACTACGAGCAGTACTTC. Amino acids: CASSYTGSQRDYEQYF.

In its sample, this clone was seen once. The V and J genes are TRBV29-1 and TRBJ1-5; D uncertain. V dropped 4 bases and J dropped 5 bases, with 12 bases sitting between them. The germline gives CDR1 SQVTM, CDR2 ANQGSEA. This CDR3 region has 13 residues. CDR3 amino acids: CSVVSGFDQPQHF. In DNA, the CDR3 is TGCAGCGTTGTATCGGGCTTTGATCAGCCCCAGCATTTT.

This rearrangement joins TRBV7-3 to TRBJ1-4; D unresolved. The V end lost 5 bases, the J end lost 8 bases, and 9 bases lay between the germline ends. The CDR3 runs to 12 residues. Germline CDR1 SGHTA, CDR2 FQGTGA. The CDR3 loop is CASSADGEKLFF. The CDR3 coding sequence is TGTGCCAGCAGCGCGGACGGCGAAAAACTGTTTTTT.